This record covers a single TCR beta chain. This clone occurred a few times. Its antigen specificity is not known. No per-base quality is available; no much larger clone lies one base away. The CDR3 measures 15 amino acids from cysteine to phenylalanine. The kept DNA is CDR3 alone, 45 bases in frame from the first base. CDR1 and CDR2 (MNHNS, SASEGT) derive from the germline V gene. V loses 6 bases of germline sequence and J loses 7 bases, and the interval between the two ends is 22 bases. The collaborating institutions used their own protocols to collect whole blood in K2EDTA tubes. Collaborator samples were shipped for TCRbeta analysis as frozen whole blood, isolated PBMCs, or DNA extracted from either sample type. This sample was included in a study of blood T cell repertoires in COVID-19 (dated by TCRdb to 2018 to 2020). Looking at the study overall: The collaborator samples originated in the United States, Italy and Spain and spanned the acute and convalescent phases of COVID-19. The material from the prospective study consisted of cDNA or gDNA derived from T cells, B-cell-depleted T cells, or PBMCs. The dataset comprised deeply sampled blood TCRbeta repertoires from subjects exposed to, actively infected with, or recovered from COVID-19. A freely available public database, intended as a resource for researchers studying the immune response to SARS-CoV-2, is where the repertoires were released. Samples were obtained from the ongoing ImmuneRACE study (first 160 participants) and from about 1,300 subjects provided by 6 global collaborators. Nearly every sample came with metadata listing a de-identified subject ID, COVID-19 status, age in years and sex. Where available, HLA class I and class II types were taken from metadata supplied by the sample provider and were not determined by assay-based typing.

Broader findings and caveats from the paper: The quantity of clinical and demographic metadata differed by source and by participant and was supplied without curation.

TCRbeta CDR3 regions were amplified from genomic DNA by means of the immunoSEQ Assay, a bias-controlled multiplex PCR. Per the source publication's procedure: Nucleated cell counts per sample were estimated from amplification of reference gene primers within the assay. Sequence reads were collapsed and filtered to measure the absolute abundance of every unique TCRbeta CDR3 rearrangement. For each sample, productive Simpson clonality was calculated as the square root of Simpson's diversity index over productive rearrangements. Not all clones reach the TCRdb copy of this immuneACCESS table, which keeps in-frame sequences only. Checked studies attribute under half of the gap to unresolved V genes and leave the rest unexplained. From that table come the V and J calls and clone size; the DNA was used to work out D and trimming. In all, the sample holds tens of thousands of clones, and roughly 84% of those were seen once. More than 3.5% of the sample belongs to the ten largest clones.

The sequence links TRBV6-1 to TRBJ2-7; a confident D gene designation cannot be given. The origin of this receptor is a man between 45 and 60 years old with acute or convalescent COVID-19. Sequencing was done on a sample of peripheral blood. The CDR3 region: CASRHGSEVAREQYF. The DNA sequence is given as TGTGCCAGCAGACACGGGTCCGAAGTAGCTCGGGAGCAGTACTTC.